This TCR beta chain was obtained from a study of OX40 agonist ivuxolimab in advanced cancers. In the study overall: Enrollees could have had prior anti-PD-1, anti-PD-L1 or anti-CTLA-4 therapy, which approximately 38% had received.

The CDR3 is 15 residues long. The trim removed 4 bases at V and 4 bases at J, leaving 7 bases unmatched. Germline CDR1 SGHDT, CDR2 YYEEEE. Patients were excluded for autoimmune disease history or systemic immunosuppression. Blood draws occurred at baseline, cycle 4 day 1, and cycle 7 day 1. The protocol was immunoSEQ multiplex PCR, while the TCRdb copy is restricted to in-frame clones and leaves out a portion. The profile shows about 64,000 clones, roughly 90% of them singletons. The sample here was CD4+ or CD8+ T cells sorted from blood, taken in a trial of the OX40 agonist ivuxolimab. The receptor was isolated from an adult with an advanced solid tumor such as melanoma, head and neck, liver or kidney cancer. The chain employs TRBV5-6 and TRBJ1-2, with TRBD1 matching 10 bases. The CDR3 protein is CASSPRQGAVYGYTF. Written as DNA, the CDR3 is TGTGCCAGCAGCCCGAGACAGGGGGCCGTCTATGGCTACACCTTC.